These T cell receptor beta chains were read from a single sample in a study of immune aging and cytomegalovirus after organ transplant. No antigen is known for these receptors. One entry per CDR3 protein, called by TCRdb with MiXCR from the single-cell sequencing reads. The data contain about 21,000 distinct CDR3 sequences, about a third of them singletons. The specimen comprised CMV peptide-activated CD4+ and CD8+ T cells sorted from blood, sampled at five time points, pooled. These receptors all come from a female donor who had a heart transplant and CMV viremia. The CDR3 runs from the conserved cysteine through the conserved F or W. The order of the fields is V gene, clone size, J gene, D gene, CDR3 DNA, CDR3 protein. A D gene is named only where the DNA matches it firmly. Clone size is not always given. Where it is, it says once, few, many or a class for expanded clones.

V: TRBV24-1
size: NA
J: TRBJ2-1
D: NA
DNA: TGTGCCACCAGTGACCCTACGGGGGAAGATGAGCAGTTCTTC
CDR3: CATSDPTGEDEQFF

V: TRBV29-1
size: many
J: TRBJ2-3
D: NA
DNA: TGCAGCGCCGGGGGACCAATCGCAGATACGCAGTATTTT
CDR3: CSAGGPIADTQYF

V: TRBV4-2
size: NA
J: TRBJ2-7
D: NA
DNA: TGTGCCAGCAGGCACTCCGGAAAACCCTACGAGCAGTACTTC
CDR3: CASRHSGKPYEQYF

V: TRBV27
size: many
J: TRBJ1-2
D: NA
DNA: TGTGCCAGCAGTTTATCAGGGCGTGAGGGCTACACCTTC
CDR3: CASSLSGREGYTF

V: TRBV24-1
size: many
J: TRBJ2-7
D: TRBD2
DNA: TGTGCCACCAGTGATTCTAGCGGGAATTCCTACGAGCAGTACTTC
CDR3: CATSDSSGNSYEQYF

V: TRBV5-6
size: few
J: TRBJ2-7
D: NA
DNA: TGTGCCAGCAGCTTGGTTGGGGTATACGAGCAGTACTTC
CDR3: CASSLVGVYEQYF

V: TRBV4-1
size: NA
J: TRBJ1-1
D: TRBD1
DNA: TGCGCCAGCAGCCAAGAGACAGGGAGAGTGAGCACTGAAGCTTTCTTT
CDR3: CASSQETGRVSTEAFF

V: TRBV7-9
size: NA
J: TRBJ2-6
D: NA
DNA: TGTGCCAGCAGCTTAGGAGGGGCCGGCGTGGGGGCCAACGTCCTGACTTTC
CDR3: CASSLGGAGVGANVLTF

V: TRBV29-1
size: few
J: TRBJ2-1
D: NA
DNA: TGCAGCGTTGCCCACTCGGGCTACAATGAGCAGTTCTTC
CDR3: CSVAHSGYNEQFF

V: TRBV5-1
size: NA
J: TRBJ2-7
D: NA
DNA: TGCGCCAGCAGCTTGGGTACACGGGACGGCTCCTACGAGCAGTACTTC
CDR3: CASSLGTRDGSYEQYF

V: TRBV3-1
size: NA
J: TRBJ2-3
D: TRBD2
DNA: TGTGCCAGCAGGGTAGCGGGGGGGCGAGATACGCAGTATTTT
CDR3: CASRVAGGRDTQYF

V: TRBV12-3/TRBV12-4
size: NA
J: TRBJ2-2
D: NA
DNA: TGTGCCAGCAGCCCTGGCCGGGGCTTCGCAAACACCGGGGAGCTGTTTTTT
CDR3: CASSPGRGFANTGELFF

V: TRBV5-1
size: few
J: TRBJ2-1
D: NA
DNA: TGCGCCAGCAGCTTGGGGCGGGACTCTGAAAAATACAATGAGCAGTTCTTC
CDR3: CASSLGRDSEKYNEQFF

V: TRBV19
size: NA
J: TRBJ2-1
D: NA
DNA: TGTGCCAGTATGCACGGTGAGCAGTTCTTC
CDR3: CASMHGEQFF

V: TRBV6-6
size: NA
J: TRBJ1-1
D: NA
DNA: TGTGCCAGCAGCGCACTCGACAGACGAGCTTTCTTT
CDR3: CASSALDRRAFF

V: TRBV20-1
size: NA
J: TRBJ2-3
D: TRBD2
DNA: TGCAGTGCGGCTATCGGGAGGACGAGCACAGATACGCAGTATTTT
CDR3: CSAAIGRTSTDTQYF

V: TRBV11-2
size: medium-sized
J: TRBJ2-7
D: NA
DNA: TGTGCCAGCAGCTTAGAATGGGGGGCCGAGCAGTACTTC
CDR3: CASSLEWGAEQYF

V: TRBV6-2/TRBV6-3
size: medium-sized
J: TRBJ1-5
D: NA
DNA: TGTGCCAGCAGTAACGACAGGTCGGGTCGGCCCCAGCATTTT
CDR3: CASSNDRSGRPQHF

V: TRBV5-6
size: NA
J: TRBJ2-3
D: NA
DNA: TGTGCCGGCAGCTGGGGTACAGATACGCAGTATTTT
CDR3: CAGSWGTDTQYF

V: TRBV3-1
size: many
J: TRBJ1-2
D: TRBD1
DNA: TGTGCCAGCAGCCAAGGAAAACAGGGGGCTGGCTACACCTTC
CDR3: CASSQGKQGAGYTF

V: TRBV5-1
size: NA
J: TRBJ2-7
D: NA
DNA: TGCGCCAGCAGCTTGGGTTATAGGGGCGAGCAGTACTTC
CDR3: CASSLGYRGEQYF

V: TRBV5-6
size: NA
J: TRBJ2-2
D: NA
DNA: TGTGCCAGCAGCCTGGGGCTAAACACCGGGGAGCTGTTTTTT
CDR3: CASSLGLNTGELFF

V: TRBV20-1
size: many
J: TRBJ2-1
D: NA
DNA: TGCAGCGCCCCGCCTAGCCCGGACGGAGAGCAGTTCTTC
CDR3: CSAPPSPDGEQFF

V: TRBV25-1
size: few
J: TRBJ1-6
D: NA
DNA: TGTGCCAGCAGTGAATCTAAGGGAACGAATTCACCCCTCCACTTT
CDR3: CASSESKGTNSPLHF

V: TRBV6-6
size: NA
J: TRBJ2-1
D: TRBD2
DNA: TGTGCCAGCAGAGAAGCGGGAGGGCCGGATAATGAGCAGTTCTTC
CDR3: CASREAGGPDNEQFF

V: TRBV27
size: NA
J: TRBJ2-1
D: TRBD1
DNA: TGTGCCAGCTGTGGGACAGGGAAACACAATGAGCAGTTCTTC
CDR3: CASCGTGKHNEQFF

V: TRBV3-1
size: few
J: TRBJ1-1
D: NA
DNA: TGTGCCAGCAGCCCCTTGAACACTGGAGCTCTCTTT
CDR3: CASSPLNTGALF

V: TRBV12-3/TRBV12-4
size: NA
J: TRBJ2-1
D: NA
DNA: TGTGCCAGCAGTGACCACAGGTCCTACGACAATGAGCGATTGTTC
CDR3: CASSDHRSYDNERLF

V: TRBV19
size: many
J: TRBJ2-3
D: NA
DNA: TGTGCCAGTAGTATAGATTCGACGACGTACACAGATACGCAGTATTTT
CDR3: CASSIDSTTYTDTQYF

V: TRBV7-2
size: NA
J: TRBJ2-5
D: NA
DNA: TGTGCCAGCAGCTTAGGGCCTCGTTTCGGAGAGACCCAGTACTTC
CDR3: CASSLGPRFGETQYF

V: TRBV20-1
size: NA
J: TRBJ1-5
D: TRBD1
DNA: TGCAGTGCTACATCCGGGACAGGGGGGATTCGCAATCAGCCCCAGCATTTT
CDR3: CSATSGTGGIRNQPQHF

V: TRBV28
size: many
J: TRBJ1-2
D: NA
DNA: TGTGCCAGCAGGTTTTTTTTGGAGTCCTATGGCTACACCTTC
CDR3: CASRFFLESYGYTF

V: TRBV4-3
size: NA
J: TRBJ2-1
D: NA
DNA: TGCGCCAGCAGCCACGCCGCCCAGCTTGCGGGCAATGAGCAGTTCTTC
CDR3: CASSHAAQLAGNEQFF

V: TRBV5-1
size: NA
J: TRBJ1-2
D: NA
DNA: TGCGCCAGCAGCCGCGACCGAAACTATGGCTACACCTTC
CDR3: CASSRDRNYGYTF

V: TRBV20-1
size: NA
J: TRBJ2-3
D: NA
DNA: TGCAGTGGAGAAGGGGACGCGGCAGATACGCAGTATTTT
CDR3: CSGEGDAADTQYF

V: TRBV6-6
size: many
J: TRBJ1-1
D: NA
DNA: TGTGCCACCCTACAGGGATTAGTGACTGAAGCTTTCTTT
CDR3: CATLQGLVTEAFF

V: TRBV3-1
size: NA
J: TRBJ1-2
D: NA
DNA: TGTGCCAGCAGCCAGATTTGGAGTCGAGCGTATGGCTACACCTTC
CDR3: CASSQIWSRAYGYTF

V: TRBV5-1
size: few
J: TRBJ2-1
D: TRBD2
DNA: TGCGCCAGCAGCTTGGGTAGCGGGACCCACAATGAGCAGTTCTTC
CDR3: CASSLGSGTHNEQFF